The TCR beta chain described here comes from a study of blood T cell repertoires in COVID-19. Profiling relied on immunoSEQ multiplex PCR, and the TCRdb table lists in-frame clones only, not all of them. The sample records about 83,000 clones, about 90% being singletons. CDR3 length: 15 residues. The V and J ends lost 5 bases and 7 bases respectively, with 18 bases between them. Looked up from germline, CDR1 is MNHEY and CDR2 is SVGEGT. This chain links TRBV6-2 or TRBV6-3 with TRBJ2-1, with D hard to call. Sequences were obtained from peripheral blood. The sequence came from a woman aged 50 to 65 with active or convalescent COVID-19. The CDR3 region has the DNA TGTGCCAGCAGTCAACTCAATTCACTCACGAATGAGCAGTTCTTC. Protein sequence: CASSQLNSLTNEQFF.